A selection of T cell receptor beta chains follows, all from one sample in a study of T cell responses to AZD1222 COVID-19 vaccine. Assay: immunoSEQ multiplex PCR; the TCRdb copy retains only in-frame clones and omits some. The sample yields 90,000 to 150,000 clones, around 89% seen once. The specimen comprised peripheral blood, sampled on day 0 of AZD1222 vaccination. The source of these receptors is an adult in good health. The CDR3 runs from the conserved cysteine through the conserved F or W. A D gene is named only where the DNA matches it firmly. Some rows have no size entry. The others give once, few or many, or a class for an expanded clone.

d_gene	j_gene	v_gene	abundance	CDR3nt	CDR3aa
-	TRBJ1-2	TRBV6-2/TRBV6-3	-	TGTGCCAGCAGTTCCTCCTTAGTGGGGGCGCGGGGCTACACCTTC	CASSSSLVGARGYTF
-	TRBJ2-1	TRBV7-2	-	TGTGCCAGCAGCTTAATCGCCACTGAGCAGTTCTTC	CASSLIATEQFF
TRBD2	TRBJ2-7	TRBV18	-	TGTGCCAGCTCACCTTCGACCATGGGACTAGCGGGGGCGCGCGCTTTGCAGTACTTC	CASSPSTMGLAGARALQYF
-	TRBJ1-1	TRBV28	few	TGTGCCAGCAGTTTTCACACTGAAGCTTTCTTT	CASSFHTEAFF
TRBD2	TRBJ2-3	TRBV11-2	-	TGTGCCAGCAGCCGCTGGCTGACTAGCGGGGGGGCTAGCACAGATACGCAGTATTTT	CASSRWLTSGGASTDTQYF
-	TRBJ2-3	TRBV12-3/TRBV12-4	-	TGTGCCAGCAGCATGAACACAGATACGCAGTATTTT	CASSMNTDTQYF
-	TRBJ2-1	TRBV4-1	few	TGCGCCAGCAGCCAGCTGAATGAGCAGTTCTTC	CASSQLNEQFF
-	TRBJ1-2	TRBV21-1	-	TGTGCCAGCACCATATTTCGGGGGCGAGGCTATGGCTACACCTTC	CASTIFRGRGYGYTF
-	TRBJ2-7	TRBV6-2/TRBV6-3	-	TGTGCCAGCAGTTACGGCGGATCCTACGAGCAGTACTTC	CASSYGGSYEQYF
-	TRBJ1-1	TRBV18	-	TGTGCCAGCTCACCACTAGGGGGAAACACTGAAGCTTTCTTT	CASSPLGGNTEAFF
TRBD1	TRBJ2-1	TRBV27	-	TGTGCCAGCAGTTTCGGAGCTACAGGGGCGGCTAGCCGAAACAATGAGCAGTTCTTC	CASSFGATGAASRNNEQFF
TRBD2	TRBJ2-7	TRBV4-3	once	TGCGCCAGCAGCCAAGAACTAGCGGGGCGCTACGAGCAGTACTTC	CASSQELAGRYEQYF
-	TRBJ2-3	TRBV6-2/TRBV6-3	-	TGTGCCAGCAGTTACCCACCCTGGGAAGATACGCAGTATTTT	CASSYPPWEDTQYF
TRBD1	TRBJ2-7	TRBV6-5	-	TGTGCCAGCAAGGGACAGGGATGGAACGAGCAGTACTTC	CASKGQGWNEQYF
-	TRBJ1-1	TRBV10-3	-	TGTGCCATCAGTGACAACGAGGGATCGAACACTGAAGCTTTCTTT	CAISDNEGSNTEAFF
TRBD1	TRBJ1-1	TRBV13	-	TGTGCCAGCAGCTTGGACAGGGAGGGCACTGAAGCTTTCTTT	CASSLDREGTEAFF
TRBD1	TRBJ1-2	TRBV7-2	-	TGTGCCAGCACCCCGGGACAGGAGAACTATGGCTACACCTTC	CASTPGQENYGYTF
-	TRBJ2-5	TRBV19	-	TGTGCCAGTAGTACCAGGACCCAAGAGACCCAGTACTTC	CASSTRTQETQYF
-	TRBJ2-7	TRBV18	once	TGTGCCAGCTCACGAACCCCAGGGGAAACTCGACTCGAGCAGTACTTC	CASSRTPGETRLEQYF
TRBD1	TRBJ1-5	TRBV19	-	TGTGCCAGCCAGGACAGGGATGGCAATCAGCCCCAGCATTTT	CASQDRDGNQPQHF
TRBD2	TRBJ2-3	TRBV11-2	-	TGTGCCACCGCCCGGGGGGTAGCGGGGGCTCACGGCCCCACAGATACGCAGTATTTT	CATARGVAGAHGPTDTQYF
-	TRBJ2-7	TRBV28	-	TGTGCCAGCAGTTTGGACCGGTACGAGCAGTACTTC	CASSLDRYEQYF
TRBD1	TRBJ2-2	TRBV9	-	TGTGCCAGCAGCGCCGGGACAGGGGCGAACACCGGGGAGCTGTTTTTT	CASSAGTGANTGELFF
-	TRBJ1-4	TRBV10-3	once	TGTGCCATCAGTGAGTCGATAGCAACTAATGAAAAACTGTTTTTT	CAISESIATNEKLFF
-	TRBJ2-5	TRBV12-3/TRBV12-4	-	TGTGCCAGCAGCCGGACACCTCAAGAGACCCAGTACTTC	CASSRTPQETQYF
TRBD1	TRBJ1-4	TRBV18	-	TGTGCCAGCTCACCACCCGGGACAGATGAAAAACTGTTTTTT	CASSPPGTDEKLFF
-	TRBJ1-3	TRBV11-2	-	TGTGCCAGCAGCCCCGCCACTTTGGGGGCCGCGGTAGGAAACACCATATATTTT	CASSPATLGAAVGNTIYF
-	TRBJ1-2	TRBV28	-	TGTGCCAGCGGACAGAACTATGGCTACACCTTC	CASGQNYGYTF
-	TRBJ1-5	TRBV7-8	once	TGTGCCAGCAGCTTGAGTTGGCAGGCCTATCAGCCCCAGCATTTT	CASSLSWQAYQPQHF
-	TRBJ1-5	TRBV7-2	few	TGTGCCAGCAGCTTAAATCAGGGGCTCAATCAGCCCCAGCATTTT	CASSLNQGLNQPQHF
-	TRBJ1-2	TRBV25-1	-	TGTGCCAGCAGTGAACTAGGTTATGGCTACACCTTC	CASSELGYGYTF
-	TRBJ2-7	TRBV5-5	-	TGTGCCAGCAGCTTGGTTGGCTACGAGCAGTACTTC	CASSLVGYEQYF
-	TRBJ1-1	TRBV4-3	-	TGCGCCAGCAGCCAAGTTCCAGGGGAAATGAACACTGAAGCTTTCTTT	CASSQVPGEMNTEAFF
TRBD1	TRBJ1-2	TRBV5-8	once	TGTGCCAGCAGCCTACAGGGAGGGGGCTACTATGGCTACACCTTC	CASSLQGGGYYGYTF
-	TRBJ2-2	TRBV27	-	TGTGCCAGCAGTTTGCGGGTAACCGGGGAGCTGTTTTTT	CASSLRVTGELFF
TRBD1	TRBJ2-1	TRBV27	-	TGTGCCAGCAGAGGGACAGGTTTGAATGAGCAGTTCTTC	CASRGTGLNEQFF
-	TRBJ2-3	TRBV3-1/TRBV3-2	-	TGTGCCAGCAGCCAAGGGCCCCTGAGCACAGATACGCAGTATTTT	CASSQGPLSTDTQYF
TRBD1	TRBJ2-7	TRBV3-1/TRBV3-2	-	TGTGCCAGCAGCCCAGGGACAGGGAAACGCGAGCAGTACTTC	CASSPGTGKREQYF
-	TRBJ1-1	TRBV6-2/TRBV6-3	-	TGTGCCAGCAGTTACTGGCAGCACACTGAAGCTTTCTTT	CASSYWQHTEAFF
TRBD1	TRBJ2-2	TRBV9	-	TGTGCCAGCAGCGCCACGGACAGGGCCACCGGGGAGCTGTTTTTT	CASSATDRATGELFF
TRBD1	TRBJ2-1	TRBV7-2	-	TGTGCCAGCAGCTTAGACCCAGGGGGCTTTAATGAGCAGTTCTTC	CASSLDPGGFNEQFF